The 9 T cell receptor beta chains below come from one sample, sequenced in a study of beta chain features in type 1 diabetes. TCRB transcripts that were expressed got sequenced, as all of the isolated RNA had been reverse transcribed. Using immunoSEQ multiplex PCR, the repertoire was profiled, and TCRdb retains in-frame clones only, with some absent. Here the sample spans around 340,000 clones, roughly 8% being singletons. Sequences were obtained from central memory CD4+ T cells from blood. All receptors derive from a woman in her late teens or twenties in good health.

This clone has at least ten counts. Germline is not matched at one junction end, which may reflect a read error. The rearrangement links TRBV5-5 to TRBJ2-3, with 9 bases lining up with TRBD1. The CDR3 spans 12 residues. The germline V gene encodes CDR1 SGHKS and CDR2 YYEKEE (reference sequence). As DNA, the CDR3 is TGTGCCAGCAGCTTGGCCGCGGGACAGGGACATTTT. It codes for CASSLAAGQGHF.

This clone was seen a handful of times. The chain carries TRBV7-9 and TRBJ2-7, with TRBD1 as a possible D gene (5 bases). The CDR3 length is 13 residues. Per germline, CDR1 SEHNR and CDR2 FQNEAQ (reference sequence). V lost 1 base to trimming and J lost 9 bases, with 13 bases between them. Written as DNA, the CDR3 is TGTGCCAGCAGCTTAGTAGGGGATAGTCTGCAGTACTTC. The encoded protein is CASSLVGDSLQYF.

This clone was counted only a few times. The chain links TRBV6-1 to TRBJ2-5; D might be TRBD1 (6 bases). This CDR3 contains 12 residues. Per germline, CDR1 MNHNS and CDR2 SASEGT. V was trimmed by 2 bases and J by 5 bases, leaving 6 bases between them. The CDR3 nucleotides read TGTGCCAGCAGTGAACAGGGGGAGACCCAGTACTTC. It translates to CASSEQGETQYF.

The V call is TRBV4-2, the J call TRBJ2-3; D call uncertain. V was cut by 0 bases and J by 4 bases, with 8 bases left in between. The germline gives CDR1 LGHNA, CDR2 YNFKEQ. CDR3 size: 14 residues. DNA of the CDR3: TGTGCCAGCAGCCAAGACGGGTGGTCAGATACGCAGTATTTT. It is translated as CASSQDGWSDTQYF.

This chain joins TRBV20-1 and TRBJ2-7; D perhaps matches TRBD1 (5 bases). V gave up 5 bases and J gave up 4 bases, with 9 bases separating them. The CDR3 is 11 residues long. Germline lookup yields CDR1 DFQATT and CDR2 SNEGSKA (reference sequence). The CDR3, as DNA: TGCAGTGCTGGACACGTATACGAGCAGTACTTC. Translated: CSAGHVYEQYF.

The CDR3 DNA follows: TGTGCCATCAGTGATTTTTTTAGCGGGGCTTACGAGCAGTACTTC. It yields the protein CAISDFFSGAYEQYF. The V gene is TRBV10-3, the J gene TRBJ2-7; TRBD2 aligns across 8 bases. V lost 3 bases and J lost 4; bases outside the gene matches: 8. CDR1 is ENHRY, CDR2 SYGVKD, per germline. The CDR3 spans 15 residues.

This clone was counted only a few times. The chain has TRBV21-1 and TRBJ2-5; the table's D call of TRBD2 was not tested on the DNA. The DNA end lines up better with TRBJ2-7; the J call may be wrong. TRBV21-1 is a documented pseudogene. This CDR3 is 13 amino acids long. The CDR3 nucleotides are TGTGCCAGAAGAGGACTAGCGTTACACGAGCAGTACTTC. Amino acid sequence: CARRGLALHEQYF.

This clone was detected only a few times. The V and J genes are TRBV11-1 and TRBJ2-7; D is possibly TRBD1 (5 bases). V lost 4 bases and J 5 bases, leaving 15 bases between the germline ends. The length of the CDR3 is 14 residues. The germline CDR1 and CDR2 sequences are SGHAT and FQDESV (reference sequence). The CDR3 here is CASSWTQSRHEQYF. CDR3 DNA sequence: TGTGCCAGCAGCTGGACACAGTCGCGACACGAGCAGTACTTC.

The sample holds a few counts of this clone. This chain uses TRBV7-8 with TRBJ2-7; no firm D call. The CDR3 has 14 residues. Trimming removed 5 bases from V and 3 bases from J, with 14 bases in between. Germline V lookup: CDR1 SGHVS, CDR2 FQNEAQ. DNA for the CDR3: TGTGCCAGCAGCCCTCAGGAGCGTCTCTACGAGCAGTACTTC. Amino acids: CASSPQERLYEQYF.